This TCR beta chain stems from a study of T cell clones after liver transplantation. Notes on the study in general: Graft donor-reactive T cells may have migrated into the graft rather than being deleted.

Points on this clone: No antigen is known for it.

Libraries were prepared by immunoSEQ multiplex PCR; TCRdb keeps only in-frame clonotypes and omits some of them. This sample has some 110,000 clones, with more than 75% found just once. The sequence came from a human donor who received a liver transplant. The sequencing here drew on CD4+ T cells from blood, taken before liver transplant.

The CDR3 region is CSARDRGSYTF. CDR3 nucleotide sequence: TGCAGTGCTAGGGACAGGGGGAGCTACACCTTC. This rearrangement joins TRBV20-1 to TRBJ1-2; 10 positions match TRBD1. V dropped 3 bases and J dropped 9; count of bases not matched to a gene: 1. The CDR3 covers 11 residues. In germline, CDR1 is DFQATT, CDR2 SNEGSKA (reference sequence).